The 20 T cell receptor beta chains below were found in one sample sequenced in a study of cytomegalovirus exposure and HLA in healthy donors. The PCR contained 60 Vbeta and 13 Jbeta primers. Repertoires were generated with immunoSEQ multiplex PCR, while TCRdb's copy carries only in-frame clones and drops some. The repertoire consists of 110,000 to 150,000 clones, with 80% occurring once and the leading ten covering 4.5% to 5.5%. Sequencing was carried out using PBMCs. Receptors originate from a man aged 40-50 years in good health and CMV-seronegative.

The chain recombines TRBV9 with TRBJ2-4; 7 bases line up with TRBD1. CDR3 length: 17 amino acids. Germline V gene sequence: CDR1 SGDLS, CDR2 YYNGEE. Trimming took 3 bases from V and 3 from J; bases not matched to a gene: 12. For the CDR3, the DNA is TGTGCCAGCAGCGCGAGGTGGGACAGCCGAGTCAAAAACATTCAGTACTTC. Its translation: CASSARWDSRVKNIQYF. The variable domain in full, completed from reference TRBV9 and TRBJ2-4, reads DSGVTQTPKHLITATGQRVTLRCSPRSGDLSVYWYQQSLDQGLQFLIQYYNGEERAKGNILERFSAQQFPDLHSELNLSSLELGDSALYFCASSARWDSRVKNIQYFGAGTRLSVL.

The chain uses TRBV7-2 and TRBJ2-1; 16 bases match TRBD2. Losses at the gene ends were 5 bases for V and 7 bases for J; bases not matched to a gene: 8. Germline CDR1 SGHTA, CDR2 FQGNSA. The CDR3 totals 17 residues. Here the CDR3 reads CASSPPGLAGGQNEQFF. CDR3 bases: TGTGCCAGCAGCCCTCCGGGACTAGCGGGGGGGCAAAATGAGCAGTTCTTC.

This chain connects TRBV29-1 to TRBJ1-4; no reliable D call. CDR3 length: 12 amino acids. Germline V gene lookup returns CDR1 SQVTM and CDR2 ANQGSEA. V lost 4 bases and J lost 2, with 5 bases in between. The CDR3 here is CSVAVTNEKLFF. The CDR3 DNA sequence: TGCAGCGTTGCCGTCACTAATGAAAAACTGTTTTTT.

V and J are TRBV11-2 and TRBJ2-1; unclear D gene. CDR1 and CDR2 (germline): SGHAT, FQNNGV. The CDR3 runs 16 residues. V was pared by 5 bases and J by 0 bases, with 14 bases between. The CDR3 spells CASSPRASFSYNEQFF. The CDR3 nucleotides read TGTGCCAGCAGCCCTCGCGCGTCCTTCTCCTACAATGAGCAGTTCTTC.

This clone was detected only once. This chain links TRBV6-6 with TRBJ2-1, with a possible D match to TRBD2 (5 bases). This CDR3 spans 14 amino acids. Germline CDR1 is MNHNY and CDR2 is SVGAGI (reference sequence). Trimming pared 7 bases from V and 7 bases from J, leaving 17 bases between. CDR3 region: CASTSAAQGNEQFF. CDR3 coding DNA: TGTGCCAGCACCTCAGCGGCCCAAGGGAATGAGCAGTTCTTC.

V gene TRBV5-6 combines with J gene TRBJ1-3; 8 bases map to TRBD1. V was pared by 3 bases and J by 0 bases, with 8 bases of the junction left unmatched. The CDR3 has 17 residues. The germline gives CDR1 SGHDT, CDR2 YYEEEE. Here the CDR3 reads CASSWDRTPSSGNTIYF. The CDR3 nucleotides read TGTGCCAGCAGCTGGGACAGGACTCCTAGCTCTGGAAACACCATATATTTT.

This chain joins TRBV5-6 and TRBJ1-5; weak D call: TRBD1 (5 bases). Trimming stripped 2 bases from V and 2 bases from J, with 8 bases between. CDR1 and CDR2 (germline): SGHDT, YYEEEE. The CDR3 has 14 amino acids. DNA for the CDR3: TGTGCCAGCAGCTTTTCCAGGGGCAATCAGCCCCAGCATTTT. Its translation is CASSFSRGNQPQHF. The whole variable domain, remainder taken from reference TRBV5-6 and TRBJ1-5, is DAGVTQSPTHLIKTRGQQVTLRCSPKSGHDTVSWYQQALGQGPQFIFQYYEEEERQRGNFPDRFSGHQFPNYSSELNVNALLLGDSALYLCASSFSRGNQPQHFGDGTRLSIL.

The chain links TRBV7-9 to TRBJ2-1, with unresolved D. The CDR3 sequence is 14 residues long. Trimming left V 0 bases short and J 11 bases short, with 14 bases between. CDR1 SEHNR and CDR2 FQNEAQ come from the germline V gene (reference sequence). CDR3 amino acids: CASSLAGSRRKQFF. In DNA form, the CDR3 reads TGTGCCAGCAGCTTAGCGGGCAGTAGGCGAAAGCAGTTCTTC.

This chain uses TRBV19 with TRBJ1-4, with 8 bases aligning to TRBD1. The CDR3 runs 16 residues. The V and J ends lost 5 bases and 5 bases, in that order; junction bases with no gene match: 10. Per the germline V gene, CDR1 is LNHDA and CDR2 is SQIVND (reference sequence). CDR3 loop: CASSATRTGLNEKLFF. In DNA, the CDR3 is TGTGCCAGTAGTGCGACACGGACAGGGCTAAATGAAAAACTGTTTTTT. Using reference TRBV19 and TRBJ1-4 for the parts outside the CDR3, the full variable domain is DGGITQSPKYLFRKEGQNVTLSCEQNLNHDAMYWYRQDPGQGLRLIYYSQIVNDFQKGDIAEGYSVSREKKESFPLTVTSAQKNPTAFYLCASSATRTGLNEKLFFGSGTQLSVL.

V usage is TRBV7-7 and J usage is TRBJ2-5, with D hard to call. This CDR3 region has 13 residues. Germline V gene data show CDR1 as SSHAT and CDR2 as FNYEAQ (reference sequence). Trimming pared 1 base from V and 2 bases from J, leaving 5 bases between. The CDR3: CASSLGHQETQYF. The CDR3 DNA is TGTGCCAGCAGCTTAGGACATCAAGAGACCCAGTACTTC.

The rearrangement joins TRBV28 to TRBJ1-2; D is perhaps TRBD1 (5 bases). The CDR3 spans 17 residues. The V end lost 6 bases, the J end lost 0 bases, and 20 bases lay between the germline ends. CDR1 and CDR2 from the germline V gene are MDHEN and SYDVKM. The CDR3 DNA follows: TGTGCCAGCAGACCCACAGGAAACAATGTAGCTAACTATGGCTACACCTTC. The encoded protein is CASRPTGNNVANYGYTF.

This rearrangement joins TRBV5-1 to TRBJ2-7; the match to TRBD1 covers 9 bases. Unmatched junction bases numbered 3, after V lost 2 bases and J lost 0 bases. The CDR3 runs 15 residues. Germline V CDR1 and CDR2: SGHRS, YFSETQ. The CDR3 DNA sequence: TGCGCCAGCAGCTTCTGGACAGGGGACTCCTACGAGCAGTACTTC. As protein: CASSFWTGDSYEQYF.

V usage is TRBV2 and J usage is TRBJ1-5; D gene uncertain. This CDR3 contains 14 residues. The germline V and J ends were trimmed by 7 bases and 2 bases, with 12 bases remaining between them. Germline lookup yields CDR1 SNHLY and CDR2 FYNNEI. The CDR3 DNA reads as TGTGCCAGCAACCTAGACCGGGGCAATCAGCCCCAGCATTTT. It encodes CASNLDRGNQPQHF.

The count of this clone is one. The V and J genes are TRBV5-1 and TRBJ2-2; TRBD2 matches at 9 bases. The junction had 2 bases not matched to a gene; V was cut back by 4 bases and J by 1 base. The CDR3 sequence is 15 residues long. Germline V gives CDR1 SGHRS, CDR2 YFSETQ. CDR3 in DNA: TGCGCCAGCAGCGCAGCGGGGGGGAACACCGGGGAGCTGTTTTTT. Translation gives CASSAAGGNTGELFF.

The chain links TRBV7-6 to TRBJ2-5; TRBD2 matches at 13 bases. The length of the CDR3 is 15 residues. The V gene end was trimmed by 5 bases and the J gene end by 5 bases; junction bases not matched to a gene: 5. Germline V lookup: CDR1 SGHVS, CDR2 FNYEAQ. Written as DNA, the CDR3 is TGTGCCAGCAGCCCGACTAGCGGGGGGTGGGAGACCCAGTACTTC. Translating it yields CASSPTSGGWETQYF.

The V call is TRBV29-1, the J call TRBJ1-1; D uncertain. Per the germline V gene, CDR1 is SQVTM and CDR2 is ANQGSEA. This CDR3 spans 13 amino acids. CDR3 loop: CSGWNRRDTEAFF. The CDR3 DNA reads TGCAGTGGCTGGAATAGGAGGGACACTGAAGCTTTCTTT.

The chain combines TRBV5-5 with TRBJ1-5; 9 positions match TRBD1. Germline values: CDR1 SGHKS, CDR2 YYEKEE (reference sequence). The CDR3 consists of 13 residues. V lost 4 bases and J lost 15; bases outside the gene matches: 11. The CDR3 spells CASSRDRGALRHF. CDR3 coding DNA: TGTGCCAGCAGCCGCGACAGGGGGGCCCTTCGGCATTTT.

This chain uses TRBV7-7 with TRBJ2-5; D call uncertain. The end of the DNA is better explained by TRBJ2-7, so the J call may be wrong. This CDR3 has 13 amino acids. The germline V gene encodes CDR1 SSHAT and CDR2 FNYEAQ (reference sequence). CDR3 in amino acids: CASSLYSGYEQYF. The CDR3 region has the DNA TGTGCCAGCAGCTTATACTCCGGGTACGAGCAGTACTTC.

The chain joins TRBV6-5 to TRBJ1-4, with 9 bases that match TRBD1. The germline V gene has CDR1 MNHEY and CDR2 SVGAGI. This CDR3 has 15 residues. V lost 2 bases to trimming and J lost 7 bases; unmatched junction nucleotides: 5. The CDR3 DNA follows: TGTGCCAGCAGTTACGACACAGGGGGCGGTGAAAAACTGTTTTTT. This gives the protein CASSYDTGGGEKLFF.

The chain uses TRBV5-4 and TRBJ2-6; 9 nucleotides line up with TRBD1. The germline V gene has CDR1 SGHNT and CDR2 YYREEE (reference sequence). This CDR3 has 19 residues. With 0 bases clipped from V and 1 base from J, the junction kept 8 bases outside the gene matches. CDR3 sequence reads: CASSLEGQGSLSGANVLTF. CDR3 nucleotides: TGTGCCAGCAGCTTGGAGGGACAGGGCTCTCTATCTGGGGCCAACGTCCTGACTTTC.